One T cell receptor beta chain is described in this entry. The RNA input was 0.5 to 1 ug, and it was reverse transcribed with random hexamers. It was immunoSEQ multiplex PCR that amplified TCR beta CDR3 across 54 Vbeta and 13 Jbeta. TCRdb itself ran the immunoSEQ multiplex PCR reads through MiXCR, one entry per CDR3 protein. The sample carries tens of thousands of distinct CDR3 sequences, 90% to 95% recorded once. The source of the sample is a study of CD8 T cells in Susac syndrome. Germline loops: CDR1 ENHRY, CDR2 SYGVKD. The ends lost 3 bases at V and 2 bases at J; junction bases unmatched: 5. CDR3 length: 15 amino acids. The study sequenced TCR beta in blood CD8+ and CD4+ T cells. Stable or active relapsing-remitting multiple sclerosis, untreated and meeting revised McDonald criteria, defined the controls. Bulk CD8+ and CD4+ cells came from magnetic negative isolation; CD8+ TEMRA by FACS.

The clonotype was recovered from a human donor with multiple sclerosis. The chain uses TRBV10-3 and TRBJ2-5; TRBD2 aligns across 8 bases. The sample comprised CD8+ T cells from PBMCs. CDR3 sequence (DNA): TGTGCCATCAGTGATGGGCGGGAGGCTCAAGAGACCCAGTACTTC. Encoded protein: CAISDGREAQETQYF.